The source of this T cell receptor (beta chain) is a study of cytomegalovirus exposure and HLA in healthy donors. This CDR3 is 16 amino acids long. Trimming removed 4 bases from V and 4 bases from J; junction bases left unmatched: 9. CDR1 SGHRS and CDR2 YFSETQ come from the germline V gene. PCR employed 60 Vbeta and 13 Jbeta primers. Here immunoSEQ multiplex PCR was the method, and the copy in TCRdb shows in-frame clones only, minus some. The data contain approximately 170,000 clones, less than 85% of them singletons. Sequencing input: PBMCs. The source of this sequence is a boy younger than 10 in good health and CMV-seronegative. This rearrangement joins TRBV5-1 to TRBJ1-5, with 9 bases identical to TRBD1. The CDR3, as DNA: TGCGCCAGCAGCGCGGGACAGGGAGAAGGGAATCAGCCCCAGCATTTT. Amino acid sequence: CASSAGQGEGNQPQHF.